This T cell receptor (beta chain) stems from a study of HIV-infected patients and healthy controls. The repertoire came from unfractionated whole blood and reflected all unsorted peripheral T cells. Alpha and beta constant-region primers primed reverse transcription of approximately 500 ng RNA. Using multiplexing indices, alpha and beta chain libraries were generated apart by chain-specific third strand synthesis. Each cDNA molecule was barcoded, and a single primer pair amplified each chain. Using its own MiXCR run on the 5' RACE reads, TCRdb lists one record per CDR3 protein. The data show about 5,000 distinct CDR3 sequences, less than 9% seen once. Looked up from germline, CDR1 is SEHNR and CDR2 is FQNEAQ (reference sequence). The CDR3 spans 17 residues. The V segment lost 3 bases and the J segment 2 bases; nucleotides outside the gene matches: 12. In its sample, this clonotype was seen many times.

The V and J genes are TRBV7-9 and TRBJ2-7; TRBD1 matches 8 bases. The specimen comprised blood, sampled before antiretroviral therapy. The sequence derives from an adult with HIV infection. The CDR3 here is CASSFRTGPQSTYEQYF. In DNA, the CDR3 is TGTGCCAGCAGCTTTCGGACAGGGCCACAATCGACCTACGAGCAGTACTTC.